The 27 T cell receptor beta chains in this list originate from one sample, sequenced in a study of blood T cell repertoires in COVID-19. Profiled with immunoSEQ multiplex PCR; TCRdb holds only in-frame clones, not every one. In the table there are some 350,000 clones, 80% to 90% of which are singletons. Sequenced input: PBMCs or T cells enriched from blood (not recorded which). These receptors were collected from a woman aged 30 to 39 who had recovered from COVID-19.

The genes are TRBV2 and TRBJ2-3; 8 nucleotides line up with TRBD1. The length of the CDR3 is 13 residues. Germline assignment: CDR1 SNHLY and CDR2 FYNNEI. With 7 bases clipped from V and 1 base from J, the junction kept 1 base outside the gene matches. CDR3 coding DNA: TGTGCCAGCAAGACAGGGGGCACAGATACGCAGTATTTT. Encoded protein: CASKTGGTDTQYF.

The chain employs TRBV2 and TRBJ1-6; D uncertain. CDR1 is SNHLY, CDR2 FYNNEI, per germline. The length of the CDR3 is 13 residues. The ends were cut back, 7 bases at V and 7 bases at J, with 11 bases in the middle. Here the CDR3 reads CASIEWANSPLHF. Written as DNA, the CDR3 is TGTGCCAGCATCGAATGGGCGAATTCACCCCTCCACTTT.

The V gene is TRBV27, the J gene TRBJ2-5; possibly TRBD1 for D (6 bases). The CDR3 is 13 amino acids. The V gene's germline CDR1 is MNHEY and CDR2 SMNVEV (reference sequence). The ends were cut back, 6 bases at V and 2 bases at J, with 10 bases in the middle. CDR3 in DNA: TGTGCCAGCAGCAGGGGTCGGCAAGAGACCCAGTACTTC. It codes for CASSRGRQETQYF.

Only a few counts were recorded for this clone. This rearrangement joins TRBV21-1 to TRBJ2-5; TRBD2, as called in the table, went unchecked against the DNA. TRBV21-1 counts as a pseudogene. The CDR3 is made up of 17 amino acids. As DNA, the CDR3 is TGTGCCAGCAGCAGGTTGGTTTACCTACCCCGGGGGGAGACCCAGTACTTC. Its protein is CASSRLVYLPRGETQYF.

The chain has TRBV30 and TRBJ2-5; the match to TRBD2 covers 10 bases. Germline V gives CDR1 GTSNPN, CDR2 SVGIG (reference sequence). V shed 1 base and J 5 bases; nucleotides not matched to a gene: 10. CDR3 size: 16 residues. As DNA, the CDR3 is TGTGCCTGGAGTGCGGGACTAGCGATGGCGCGGGAGACCCAGTACTTC. This gives the protein CAWSAGLAMARETQYF.

The genes are TRBV27 and TRBJ1-2, with TRBD1 matching 8 bases. From germline, CDR1 is MNHEY and CDR2 SMNVEV (reference sequence). J was trimmed by 5 bases and V by 2 bases; bases with no gene match: 4. The CDR3 extends over 14 amino acids. CDR3: CASSLMNRGYGYTF. CDR3 nucleotides: TGTGCCAGCAGTTTAATGAACAGGGGGTATGGCTACACCTTC.

The chain has TRBV30 and TRBJ1-2; D not resolved. V was pared by 5 bases and J by 3 bases, with 10 bases between. The V gene's germline CDR1 is GTSNPN and CDR2 SVGIG (reference sequence). CDR3 length: 12 amino acids. CDR3 sequence (DNA): TGTGCCTGGCGCATCATAGACTATGGCTACACCTTC. Translation gives CAWRIIDYGYTF.

The genes are TRBV4-2 and TRBJ2-3, with TRBD1 as a possible D gene (5 bases). The V gene lost 1 base and the J gene lost 6 bases, with 17 bases spanning the gap. The CDR3 covers 16 residues. Per the germline V gene, CDR1 is LGHNA and CDR2 is YNFKEQ. The CDR3 protein is CASSQAPSGIDDTQYF. CDR3 nucleotide sequence: TGTGCCAGCAGCCAAGCACCGTCAGGGATCGATGATACGCAGTATTTT.

The chain links TRBV7-6 to TRBJ1-4, with TRBD1 as a possible D gene (6 bases). The germline V gene encodes CDR1 SGHVS and CDR2 FNYEAQ. The CDR3 loop spans 15 amino acids. V shed 5 bases and J shed 4 bases, with 14 bases lying between them. The CDR3 protein is CASSPGGADNEKLFF. The CDR3 DNA sequence: TGTGCCAGCAGCCCTGGGGGGGCAGATAATGAAAAACTGTTTTTT. The full variable domain, rest sourced from reference TRBV7-6 and TRBJ1-4, is GAGVSQSPRYKVTKRGQDVALRCDPISGHVSLYWYRQALGQGPEFLTYFNYEAQQDKSGLPNDRFSAERPEGSISTLTIQRTEQRDSAMYRCASSPGGADNEKLFFGSGTQLSVL.

V and J are TRBV5-4 and TRBJ2-2; TRBD2 agrees at 8 bases. The V and J ends lost 4 bases and 5 bases, in that order; junction bases with no gene match: 7. Germline V gene lookup returns CDR1 SGHNT and CDR2 YYREEE (reference sequence). This CDR3 has 15 amino acids. CDR3: CASSPGGGRTGELFF. CDR3 DNA: TGTGCCAGCAGCCCGGGCGGGGGGAGAACCGGGGAGCTGTTTTTT.

The chain uses TRBV6-5 and TRBJ1-1; D might be TRBD1 (6 bases). The ends were cut back, 2 bases at V and 7 bases at J, with 11 bases in the middle. The germline gives CDR1 MNHEY, CDR2 SVGAGI. This CDR3 has 13 residues. The CDR3 protein is CASSYGRGIEAFF. In DNA, the CDR3 is TGTGCCAGCAGTTACGGCAGGGGTATTGAAGCTTTCTTT.

The J gene is TRBJ1-4, the V gene TRBV19; TRBD1 matches 7 bases. Germline V gene lookup returns CDR1 LNHDA and CDR2 SQIVND (reference sequence). V was clipped by 7 bases and J by 3 bases; unmatched bases: 11. The CDR3 is made up of 16 amino acids. Here the CDR3 DNA reads TGTGCCAGTACTCAGACAGGGAATGGCCCTAATGAAAAACTGTTTTTT. Encoded protein: CASTQTGNGPNEKLFF.

The chain carries TRBV3-1 (or the pseudogene TRBV3-2) and TRBJ2-3, with TRBD2 as a possible D gene (5 bases). Trimming cost V 0 bases and J 2 bases, with 12 bases left between them. This CDR3 is built from 16 residues. CDR1 and CDR2 from the germline V gene are LGHDT and YNNKEL (reference sequence). The CDR3 sequence: CASSQDFGLATDTQYF. The CDR3, as DNA: TGTGCCAGCAGCCAAGACTTCGGGCTAGCCACAGATACGCAGTATTTT.

The chain has TRBV5-1 and TRBJ2-3; perhaps TRBD1 as D (5 bases). CDR1 and CDR2 (germline): SGHRS, YFSETQ. There are 16 residues in the CDR3. V lost 4 bases, J lost 0 bases, and 15 bases lay in between. The CDR3: CASSTGRTLSTDTQYF. As DNA, the CDR3 is TGCGCCAGCAGCACTGGTCGGACACTTAGCACAGATACGCAGTATTTT. Full variable domain (missing parts from reference TRBV5-1 and TRBJ2-3): KAGVTQTPRYLIKTRGQQVTLSCSPISGHRSVSWYQQTPGQGLQFLFEYFSETQRNKGNFPGRFSGRQFSNSRSEMNVSTLELGDSALYLCASSTGRTLSTDTQYFGPGTRLTVL.

The chain employs TRBV3-1 (or the pseudogene TRBV3-2) and TRBJ2-4; D uncertain. Per germline, CDR1 LGHDT and CDR2 YNNKEL (reference sequence). The CDR3 is 14 residues long. Trimming shortened V by 1 base and J by 4 bases, and 8 bases separated the two germline ends. The CDR3 loop reads CASSQALSKNIQYF. The CDR3 coding sequence is TGTGCCAGCAGCCAAGCGCTATCGAAAAACATTCAGTACTTC.

The rearrangement links TRBV3-1 (or the pseudogene TRBV3-2) to TRBJ1-3; 7 nucleotides agree with TRBD1. CDR3 length: 22 residues. Trimming at V came to 0 bases and at J to 0 bases, leaving 20 bases not matched to a gene. Germline V gene data show CDR1 as LGHDT and CDR2 as YNNKEL (reference sequence). CDR3 in DNA: TGTGCCAGCAGCCAAGATCAGACTATCATTCTTTCGGGACAGCCCTCTGGAAACACCATATATTTT. Protein product: CASSQDQTIILSGQPSGNTIYF.

The chain uses TRBV5-1 and TRBJ2-1; 10 bases are a match to TRBD1. CDR3 length: 15 amino acids. Germline values: CDR1 SGHRS, CDR2 YFSETQ. After removal of 5 bases from V and 6 bases from J, the junction contained 8 bases not matched to a gene. The CDR3: CASRAGQGTSNEQFF. The DNA of the CDR3 is TGCGCCAGCAGGGCGGGACAGGGGACGAGCAATGAGCAGTTCTTC. Variable domain in full (rest from reference TRBV5-1 and TRBJ2-1): KAGVTQTPRYLIKTRGQQVTLSCSPISGHRSVSWYQQTPGQGLQFLFEYFSETQRNKGNFPGRFSGRQFSNSRSEMNVSTLELGDSALYLCASRAGQGTSNEQFFGPGTRLTVL.

V is TRBV7-2 and J is TRBJ2-7; TRBD1 is a possible D gene (6 bases). The CDR3 sequence is 16 residues long. The V and J ends lost 1 base and 1 base respectively, with 14 bases between them. CDR1 is SGHTA, CDR2 FQGNSA, per germline. Written as DNA, the CDR3 is TGTGCCAGCAGCTTAGGTCCGCAGGGGCGGTCCTACGAGCAGTACTTC. As protein: CASSLGPQGRSYEQYF. The full variable domain, its missing parts supplied by reference TRBV7-2 and TRBJ2-7, is GAGVSQSPSNKVTEKGKDVELRCDPISGHTALYWYRQSLGQGLEFLIYFQGNSAPDKSGLPSDRFSAERTGGSVSTLTIQRTQQEDSAVYLCASSLGPQGRSYEQYFGPGTRLTVT.

The rearrangement uses TRBV3-1 (or the pseudogene TRBV3-2) and TRBJ1-1, with D uncertain. Germline assignment: CDR1 LGHDT and CDR2 YNNKEL (reference sequence). CDR3 length equals 13 residues. Trimming shortened V by 5 bases and J by 6 bases, and 13 bases separated the two germline ends. This CDR3 reads CASSLGRGAEAFF. Written as DNA, the CDR3 is TGTGCCAGCAGCTTGGGTCGGGGAGCTGAAGCTTTCTTT.

The DNA for the CDR3 is TGTGCCAGCAGCTCAGACAGGGATCAGCCCCAGCATTTT. Protein product: CASSSDRDQPQHF. The chain couples TRBV7-8 to TRBJ1-5, with 7 nucleotides matching TRBD1. The J segment lost 5 bases and the V segment lost 4 bases, leaving 2 bases of the junction unmatched. CDR3 length: 13 amino acids. From germline, CDR1 is SGHVS and CDR2 FQNEAQ. The full variable domain, with the rest looked up from reference TRBV7-8 and TRBJ1-5, is GAGVSQSPRYKVAKRGQDVALRCDPISGHVSLFWYQQALGQGPEFLTYFQNEAQLDKSGLPSDRFFAERPEGSVSTLKIQRTQQEDSAVYLCASSSDRDQPQHFGDGTRLSIL.

This chain joins TRBV7-9 and TRBJ2-3; 11 bases map to TRBD2. This CDR3 contains 16 residues. Germline trimming cut 5 bases from V and 11 bases from J; bases unmatched to any gene: 15. Germline lookup yields CDR1 SEHNR and CDR2 FQNEAQ (reference sequence). The CDR3 sequence: CASSLVLAGGSLGQYF. In DNA form, the CDR3 reads TGTGCCAGCAGCCTCGTCCTAGCGGGGGGTTCTTTAGGGCAGTATTTT. Based on the CDR3 plus reference TRBV7-9 and TRBJ2-3, the full variable domain is DTGVSQNPRHKITKRGQNVTFRCDPISEHNRLYWYRQTLGQGPEFLTYFQNEAQLEKSRLLSDRFSAERPKGSFSTLEIQRTEQGDSAMYLCASSLVLAGGSLGQYFGPGTRLTVL.

The chain links TRBV28 to TRBJ2-7; 10 positions match TRBD1. V dropped 7 bases and J dropped 1; count of bases not matched to a gene: 10. CDR3 size: 16 residues. Germline lookup yields CDR1 MDHEN and CDR2 SYDVKM. In DNA, the CDR3 is TGTGCCAGCAACCCCTCCCAGGGACAGGGGTCCTACGAGCAGTACTTC. This codes for CASNPSQGQGSYEQYF.

V usage is TRBV27 and J usage is TRBJ2-7; 11 bases agree with TRBD1. V lost 6 bases, J lost 6 bases, and 4 bases stayed unmatched. The CDR3 is 13 amino acids. Germline CDR1 MNHEY, CDR2 SMNVEV (reference sequence). The CDR3 region has the DNA TGTGCCAGCAGCCGGGGGACAGGGGGCGAGCAGTACTTC. This gives the protein CASSRGTGGEQYF.

The chain is built from TRBV10-3 and TRBJ1-2, with 7 bases matching TRBD1. Unmatched junction bases numbered 14, after V lost 6 bases and J lost 4 bases. Germline CDR1 reads ENHRY; CDR2 reads SYGVKD. CDR3 size: 16 residues. CDR3 bases: TGTGCCATCAGAGGGGACAGCCTAAGGGGCCGCTATGGCTACACCTTC. It specifies CAIRGDSLRGRYGYTF.

The chain joins TRBV16 to TRBJ1-5; D unclear. With 0 bases removed from V and 5 bases from J, the gap between germline ends came to 5 bases. This CDR3 is 13 amino acids long. CDR1 and CDR2 (germline): KGHSY, FQNENV. The CDR3: CASSQSGYQPQHF. The CDR3 DNA is TGTGCCAGCAGCCAATCCGGTTATCAGCCCCAGCATTTT.

The V and J genes are TRBV15 and TRBJ1-2; a possible D gene is TRBD1 (6 bases). The CDR3 has 16 residues. Trimming took 3 bases from V and 0 from J, leaving 14 bases between them. Germline values: CDR1 LNHNV, CDR2 YYDKDF (reference sequence). The chain's CDR3 is CATSSYDRSTNYGYTF. In nucleotides, the CDR3 is TGTGCCACCAGCAGCTACGACAGGTCCACTAACTATGGCTACACCTTC. Based on the CDR3 plus reference TRBV15 and TRBJ1-2, the full variable domain is DAMVIQNPRYQVTQFGKPVTLSCSQTLNHNVMYWYQQKSSQAPKLLFHYYDKDFNNEADTPDNFQSRRPNTSFCFLDIRSPGLGDTAMYLCATSSYDRSTNYGYTFGSGTRLTVV.

The rearrangement joins TRBV6-5 to TRBJ2-5; 13 nucleotides agree with TRBD2. This CDR3 is 15 amino acids long. From germline, CDR1 is MNHEY and CDR2 SVGAGI. V lost 5 bases and J lost 7; bases outside the gene matches: 7. The CDR3 loop is CASSRTSGGWGTQYF. As DNA, the CDR3 is TGTGCCAGCAGTAGGACTAGCGGGGGATGGGGGACCCAGTACTTC.